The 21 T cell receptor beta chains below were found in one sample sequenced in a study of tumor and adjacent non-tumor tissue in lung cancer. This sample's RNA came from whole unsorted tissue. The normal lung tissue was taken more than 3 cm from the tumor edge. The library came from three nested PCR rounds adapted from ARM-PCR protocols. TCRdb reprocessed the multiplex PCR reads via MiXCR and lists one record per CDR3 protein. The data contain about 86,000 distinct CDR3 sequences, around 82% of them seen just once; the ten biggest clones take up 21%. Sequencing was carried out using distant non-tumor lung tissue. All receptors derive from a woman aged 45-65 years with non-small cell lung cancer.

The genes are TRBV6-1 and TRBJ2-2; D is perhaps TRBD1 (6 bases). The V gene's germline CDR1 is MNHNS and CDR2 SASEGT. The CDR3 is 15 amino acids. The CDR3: CTSNRGSRYTGELFF. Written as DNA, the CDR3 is TGTACTTCGAATAGGGGGAGCAGGTACACCGGGGAGCTGTTTTTT.

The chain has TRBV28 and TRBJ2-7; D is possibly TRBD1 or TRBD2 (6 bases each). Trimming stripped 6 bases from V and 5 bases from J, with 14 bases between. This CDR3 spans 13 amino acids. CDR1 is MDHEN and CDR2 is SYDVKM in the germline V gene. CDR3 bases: TGTGCCAGCAGGCGTGGGGGGCTTAACGAGCAGTACTTC. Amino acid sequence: CASRRGGLNEQYF.

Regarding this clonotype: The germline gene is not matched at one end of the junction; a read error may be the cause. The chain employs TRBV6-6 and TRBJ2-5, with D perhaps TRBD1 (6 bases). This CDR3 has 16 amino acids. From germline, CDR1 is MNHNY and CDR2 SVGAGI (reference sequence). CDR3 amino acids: CASSYPPGQDEEAQNF. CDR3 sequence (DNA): TGTGCCAGCAGTTACCCACCGGGACAAGATGAAGAGGCCCAGAACTTC.

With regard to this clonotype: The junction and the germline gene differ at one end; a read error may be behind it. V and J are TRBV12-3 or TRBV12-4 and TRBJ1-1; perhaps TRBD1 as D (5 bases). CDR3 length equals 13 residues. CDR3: CTRSGTMNTEAFF. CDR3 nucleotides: TGTACCAGGAGTGGGACTATGAACACCGAAGCTTTCTTT.

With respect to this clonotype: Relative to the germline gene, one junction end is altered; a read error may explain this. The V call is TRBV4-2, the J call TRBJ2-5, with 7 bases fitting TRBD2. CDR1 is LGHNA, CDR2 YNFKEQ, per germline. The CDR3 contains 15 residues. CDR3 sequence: CDNSQVPGGQEAQYF. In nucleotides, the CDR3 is TGTGACAACAGCCAAGTTCCGGGAGGACAAGAGGCCCAGTACTTC.

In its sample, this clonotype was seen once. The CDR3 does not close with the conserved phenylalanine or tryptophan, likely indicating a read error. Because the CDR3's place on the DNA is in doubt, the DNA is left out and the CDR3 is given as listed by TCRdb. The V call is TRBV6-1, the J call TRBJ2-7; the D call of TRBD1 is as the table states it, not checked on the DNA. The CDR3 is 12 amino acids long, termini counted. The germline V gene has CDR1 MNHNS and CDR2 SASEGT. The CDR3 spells CASGTGSYEQYL.

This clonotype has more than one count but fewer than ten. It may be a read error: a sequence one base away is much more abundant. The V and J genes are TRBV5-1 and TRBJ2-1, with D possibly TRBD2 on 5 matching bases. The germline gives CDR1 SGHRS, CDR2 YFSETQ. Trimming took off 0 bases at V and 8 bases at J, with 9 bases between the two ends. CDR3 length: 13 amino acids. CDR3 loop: CASSLDGNYEQFF. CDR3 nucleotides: TGCGCCAGCAGCTTGGACGGGAACTATGAGCAGTTCTTC.

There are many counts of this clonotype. DNA of the CDR3: TGTGCCAGCAGCTTAGCGGGACTAGCGAGCGGGGAGCTGTTTTTT. Its translation: CASSLAGLASGELFF. This rearrangement joins TRBV7-9 to TRBJ2-2; 10 bases are a match to TRBD2. After removal of 0 bases from V and 7 bases from J, the junction contained 2 bases not matched to a gene. Germline loops: CDR1 SEHNR, CDR2 FQNEAQ (reference sequence). The CDR3 sequence is 15 residues long.

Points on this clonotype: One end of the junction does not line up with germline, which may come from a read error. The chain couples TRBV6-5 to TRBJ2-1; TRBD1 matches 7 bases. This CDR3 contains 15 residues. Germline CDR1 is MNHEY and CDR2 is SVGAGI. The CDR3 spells CASSYSDRIYNEQLF. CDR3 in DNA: TGTGCCAGCAGTTACTCGGACAGGATTTACAATGAGCAGCTCTTC.

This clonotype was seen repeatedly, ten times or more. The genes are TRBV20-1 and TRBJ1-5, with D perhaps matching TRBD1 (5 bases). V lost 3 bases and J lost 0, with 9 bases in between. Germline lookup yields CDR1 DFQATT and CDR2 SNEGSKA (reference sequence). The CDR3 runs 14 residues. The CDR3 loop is CSARGGYSNQPQHF. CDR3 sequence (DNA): TGCAGTGCTAGGGGGGGGTATAGCAATCAGCCCCAGCATTTT.

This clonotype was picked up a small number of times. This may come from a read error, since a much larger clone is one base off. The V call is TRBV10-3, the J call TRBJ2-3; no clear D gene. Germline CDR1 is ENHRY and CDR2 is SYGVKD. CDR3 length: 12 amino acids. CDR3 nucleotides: TGTACCATCAGTGAACTCACAGATACGCAGTATTTT. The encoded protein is CTISELTDTQYF.

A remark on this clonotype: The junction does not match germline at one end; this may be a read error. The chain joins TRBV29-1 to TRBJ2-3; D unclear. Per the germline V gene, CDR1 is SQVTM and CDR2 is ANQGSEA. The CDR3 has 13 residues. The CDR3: CGVAESRAGTQYF. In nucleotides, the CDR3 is TGCGGCGTTGCTGAGAGTAGGGCTGGTACGCAGTATTTT.

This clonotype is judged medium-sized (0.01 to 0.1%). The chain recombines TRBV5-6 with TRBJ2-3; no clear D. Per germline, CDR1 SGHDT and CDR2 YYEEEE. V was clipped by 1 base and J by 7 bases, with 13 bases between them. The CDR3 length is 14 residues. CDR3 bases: TGTGCCAGCAGCTTGAGCGACATCGGAAATACGCAGTATTTT. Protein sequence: CASSLSDIGNTQYF.

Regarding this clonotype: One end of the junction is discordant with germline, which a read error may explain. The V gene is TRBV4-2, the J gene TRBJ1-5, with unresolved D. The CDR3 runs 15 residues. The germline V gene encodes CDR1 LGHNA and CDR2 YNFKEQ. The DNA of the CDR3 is TGTGCCAGCAGCCATGACCTCGCTAGCAATCAGCCCCAGCACTTT. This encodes CASSHDLASNQPQHF.

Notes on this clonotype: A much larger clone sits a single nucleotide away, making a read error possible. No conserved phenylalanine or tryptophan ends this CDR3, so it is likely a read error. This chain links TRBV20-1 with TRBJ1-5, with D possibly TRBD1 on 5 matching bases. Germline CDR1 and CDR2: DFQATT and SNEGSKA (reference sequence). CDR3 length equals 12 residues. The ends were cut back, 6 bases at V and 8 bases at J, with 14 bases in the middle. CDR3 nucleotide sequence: TGCAGTGCGGGCCAGGGACGAAAGCCCCAGCATTAT. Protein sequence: CSAGQGRKPQHY.

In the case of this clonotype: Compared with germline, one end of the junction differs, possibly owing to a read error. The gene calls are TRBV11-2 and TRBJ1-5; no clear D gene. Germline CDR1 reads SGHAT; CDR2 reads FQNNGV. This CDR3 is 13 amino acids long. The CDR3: CASSFGNNQPHHF. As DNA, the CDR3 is TGTGCCAGCAGCTTTGGAAACAATCAGCCCCATCATTTT.

CDR3 sequence: CASSPMDSAYEQYF. DNA for the CDR3: TGTGCCAGCAGCCCGATGGACAGTGCCTACGAGCAGTACTTC. The chain is built from TRBV11-2 and TRBJ2-7; perhaps TRBD1 as D (6 bases). V dropped 5 bases and J dropped 2 bases, with 13 bases sitting between them. Per the germline V gene, CDR1 is SGHAT and CDR2 is FQNNGV. This CDR3 is 14 amino acids long.

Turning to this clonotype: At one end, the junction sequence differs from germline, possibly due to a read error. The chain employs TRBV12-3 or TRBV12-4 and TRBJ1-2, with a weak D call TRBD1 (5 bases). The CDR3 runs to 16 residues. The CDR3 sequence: CVSSSRQGRRTYGYTF. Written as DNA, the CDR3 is TGTGTCAGCAGTTCACGTCAGGGTAGGCGTACCTATGGCTACACCTTC.

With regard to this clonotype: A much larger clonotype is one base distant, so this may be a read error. The CDR3 coding sequence is TGTGCCAGCAGTGAGCGTAGCGGGAGTAGGTACGAGCAGTACTTC. Protein: CASSERSGSRYEQYF. The V gene is TRBV25-1, the J gene TRBJ2-7; the match to TRBD2 covers 9 bases. V lost 3 bases and J lost 4; bases outside the gene matches: 7. This CDR3 contains 15 residues. The germline V gene has CDR1 MGHDK and CDR2 SYGVNS.

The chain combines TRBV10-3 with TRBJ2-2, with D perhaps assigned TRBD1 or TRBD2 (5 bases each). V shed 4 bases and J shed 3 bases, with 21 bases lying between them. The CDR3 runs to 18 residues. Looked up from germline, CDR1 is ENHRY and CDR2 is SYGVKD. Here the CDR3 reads CAISARPGSRTYTGELFF. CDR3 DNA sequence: TGTGCCATCAGTGCGCGACCGGGAAGCAGGACATACACCGGGGAGCTGTTTTTT.

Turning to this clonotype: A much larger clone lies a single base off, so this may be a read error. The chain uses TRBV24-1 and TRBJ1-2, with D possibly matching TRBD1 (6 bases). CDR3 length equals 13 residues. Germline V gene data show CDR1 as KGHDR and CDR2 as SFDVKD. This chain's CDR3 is CATSDLEGDGHTF. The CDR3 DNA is TGTGCCACCAGCGACTTGGAGGGGGATGGCCACACCTTC.